A selection of T cell receptor beta chains follows, all from one sample in a study of read filtering for tumor transcriptome and immune sequencing. Via MiXCR, TCRdb re-called the reads, giving one row per CDR3 protein. The sample has 35,000 to 40,000 distinct CDR3 sequences, roughly 15% seen once. The source material was a population of CD138-negative cells sorted from bone marrow. The receptors shown here come from a donor over 35 with multiple myeloma. The CDR3 runs from the conserved cysteine through the conserved F or W. The D gene is left open where the match is weak. Only part of the rows carry a size: once, few, many, or a class if the clone is expanded.

D	size	V	J	DNA	CDR3
TRBD1	many	TRBV29-1	TRBJ1-5	TGCAGCGTTATGACAGGGAGGAATCAGCCCCAGCATTTT	CSVMTGRNQPQHF
.	many	TRBV5-4	TRBJ2-3	TGTGCCAGCAGCTTCCAGCGTTTCACAGATACGCAGTATTTT	CASSFQRFTDTQYF
.	.	TRBV7-2	TRBJ2-3	TGTGCCAGCAGCTTATCGGGCATAGATAGGCAGTATTTT	CASSLSGIDRQYF
TRBD2	many	TRBV27	TRBJ2-7	TGTGCCAGCAGTCCGGGACTAGCGGAGAGCTACGAGCAGTACTTC	CASSPGLAESYEQYF
.	few	TRBV29-1	TRBJ2-2	TGCAGCGTGGGGAGGACCCAGGGGGGGGAGCTGTTTTTT	CSVGRTQGGELFF
.	many	TRBV5-1	TRBJ2-7	TGCGCCAGCAGCTTGGGTACGGGTAGCTCCTACGAGCAGTACTTC	CASSLGTGSSYEQYF
.	many	TRBV5-4	TRBJ2-6	TGTGCCAGCAGCGTACGGGGGCGAGGGGCCAACGTCCTGACTTTC	CASSVRGRGANVLTF
.	many	TRBV28	TRBJ2-4	TGTGCCAGCAGTTTACGGGAGCGCAGAAAGGGGCCTTGGGCCAAAAACATTCAGTACTTC	CASSLRERRKGPWAKNIQYF
TRBD1	many	TRBV29-1	TRBJ1-1	TGCAGCGCCGGGACAGGTAACACTGAAGCTTTCTTT	CSAGTGNTEAFF
TRBD2	many	TRBV6-1	TRBJ2-6	TGTGCCAGCAGTGGGGGGGGAAGCTCTGGGGCCAACGTCCTGACTTTC	CASSGGGSSGANVLTF
.	many	TRBV18	TRBJ2-7	TGTGCCAGCTCACCCGACGGACTCCTCTACGAGCAGTACTTC	CASSPDGLLYEQYF
TRBD1	few	TRBV25-1	TRBJ2-5	TGTGCCAGCAAATCGGGACAGCCACAAGAGACCCAGTACTTC	CASKSGQPQETQYF
.	many	TRBV4-1	TRBJ2-7	TGCGCCAGCAGCCAAGATCTAGATGTAGGGTCTAACTTCGACGAGCAGTACTTC	CASSQDLDVGSNFDEQYF
TRBD1	many	TRBV7-9	TRBJ2-7	TGTGCCAGCAGCCATTCGGGACAGGGATCATACGAGCAGTACTTC	CASSHSGQGSYEQYF
TRBD2	many	TRBV7-2	TRBJ2-1	TGTGCCAGCAGCTTAGACGCTAGCGGGCGATACAATGAGCAGTTCTTC	CASSLDASGRYNEQFF
TRBD1	many	TRBV6-5	TRBJ2-1	TGTGCCAGCAACGGCCCGACAGGGAATGAGCAGTTCTTC	CASNGPTGNEQFF
.	many	TRBV6-6	TRBJ1-5	TGTGCCAGCAGTGATGGTGGGGGCTCGAGTCAGCCCCAGCATTTT	CASSDGGGSSQPQHF
TRBD1	many	TRBV6-2/TRBV6-3	TRBJ1-5	TGTGCCAGCTCCGGGACAGCGGATCAGCCCCAGCATTTT	CASSGTADQPQHF
TRBD1	.	TRBV29-1	TRBJ2-7	TGCAGCGTTGAAGATGCACAGGGGGCCCACGAGCAGTACTTC	CSVEDAQGAHEQYF
TRBD2	many	TRBV7-2	TRBJ2-1	TGTGCCAGCAGGGCAGCGGGAGTGTCTTACAATGAGCAGTTCTTC	CASRAAGVSYNEQFF
.	large	TRBV29-1	TRBJ2-7	TGCAGCGTTGAAGACAGTTCCGAGCAGTACTTC	CSVEDSSEQYF
TRBD1	many	TRBV6-2/TRBV6-3	TRBJ2-6	TGTGCCAGCAGTTACGGACAGGGACAATCTGGGGCCAACGTCCTGACTTTC	CASSYGQGQSGANVLTF
TRBD2	.	TRBV5-8	TRBJ2-1	TGTGCCAGCAGCTTTACTAGCGGCCATGCCTACAATGAGCAGTTCTTC	CASSFTSGHAYNEQFF
.	many	TRBV11-3	TRBJ2-3	TGTGCCAGCAGCTTAGATCTTGTTTCTAGCACAGATACGCAGTATTTT	CASSLDLVSSTDTQYF
.	many	TRBV14	TRBJ2-2	TGTGCCAGCAGCCAAGGGATAACCGGGGAGCTGTTTTTT	CASSQGITGELFF
.	many	TRBV5-8	TRBJ2-7	TGTGCCAGCAGCTTGGTGGACGGCTCCTACGAGCAGTACTTC	CASSLVDGSYEQYF
TRBD1	many	TRBV29-1	TRBJ1-5	TGCAGCGTCCGGACAGGAAATCAGCCCCAGCATTTT	CSVRTGNQPQHF
.	many	TRBV4-2	TRBJ1-1	TGTGCCAGCAGCCAAGTCCCCGGGGCAGGTGAAGCTTTCTTT	CASSQVPGAGEAFF
.	many	TRBV6-6	TRBJ2-2	TGTGCCAGCAGTTACTTGAGAGCGGGACATAACACCGGGGAGCTGTTTTTT	CASSYLRAGHNTGELFF
TRBD1	many	TRBV7-8	TRBJ1-4	TGTGCCAGCAGCAAGGGACAGGAGGAAAAACTGTTTTTT	CASSKGQEEKLFF
.	many	TRBV28	TRBJ1-1	TGTGCCAGCAGTTTATTTGACACTGAAGCTTTCTTT	CASSLFDTEAFF
.	many	TRBV29-1	TRBJ2-7	TGCAGCGTTCAACTAGGTGTAAGCGAGCAGTACTTC	CSVQLGVSEQYF
TRBD1	many	TRBV2	TRBJ2-1	TGTGCCAGCAATAGAGACAGGGGCAATGAGCAGTTCTTC	CASNRDRGNEQFF
.	.	TRBV29-1	TRBJ2-2	TGCAGAGCAAGCTGGAGCGACACCGGGAAGCTGTTTTTT	CRASWSDTGKLFF
TRBD1	.	TRBV4-2	TRBJ2-5	TGTGCCAGCAGCCAAGAAGGGACAGGGGCACAAGAGACCCAGTACTTC	CASSQEGTGAQETQYF
TRBD1	.	TRBV5-1	TRBJ2-7	TGCGCCAGCAGCACCGACAGGGGTTCCAACGAGCAGTACTTC	CASSTDRGSNEQYF
TRBD1	many	TRBV5-6	TRBJ1-5	TGTGCCAGCAGCTTTCGCGGGACAGGGTTGTCTGCTGCCCATCAGCCCCAGCATTTT	CASSFRGTGLSAAHQPQHF
.	medium-sized	TRBV20-1	TRBJ2-1	TGCAGTGCATCTGGGACGTTCTCCTACAATGAGCAGTTCTTC	CSASGTFSYNEQFF
.	many	TRBV27	TRBJ2-2	TGTGCCAGCCTTCGGGCCGCGAACACCGGGGAGCTGTTTTTT	CASLRAANTGELFF
TRBD1	many	TRBV4-3	TRBJ2-3	TGCGCCAGCAGCCCAGGGACAGGGTTGACAGATACGCAGTATTTT	CASSPGTGLTDTQYF
TRBD1	many	TRBV19	TRBJ1-2	TGTGCCAGTAGTGCCCAAGCCGGGACAGCTAATAACTATGGCTACACCTTC	CASSAQAGTANNYGYTF